Listed below are T cell receptor beta chains from one sample, sequenced in a study of blood T cell repertoires in COVID-19. Generated by immunoSEQ multiplex PCR, the TCRdb table keeps only in-frame clones and is missing some. This sample yields under 200,000 clones, of which 70% to 90% are seen a single time; less than 10% belongs to the top ten. The source material was peripheral blood. These receptor sequences come from a woman in her sixties with COVID-19, enrolled during active disease. The CDR3 runs from the conserved cysteine through the conserved F or W. A D gene is named only where the DNA matches it firmly. Clone size is not always given. Where it is, it says once, few, many or a class for expanded clones.

TRBV24-1	NA	NA	TRBJ2-2	TGTGCCACCAGTCCCGGCGGGCTCACCGGGGAGCTGTTTTTT	CATSPGGLTGELFF
TRBV18	NA	TRBD1	TRBJ2-7	TGTGCCAGCTCACCGGGACAGCTTATAGTCTACGAGCAGTACTTC	CASSPGQLIVYEQYF
TRBV3-1/TRBV3-2	NA	NA	TRBJ2-7	TGTGCCAGCAGCCCCTTTTCCCCGGGACAAGGGCCGGACGAGCAGTACTTC	CASSPFSPGQGPDEQYF
TRBV29-1	once	NA	TRBJ1-2	TGCAGCGTTGAACGGAACTATGGCTACACCTTC	CSVERNYGYTF
TRBV19	few	TRBD1	TRBJ1-1	TGTGCAGCATACGGGAGGGGGCCCAACACTGAAGCTTTCTTT	CAAYGRGPNTEAFF
TRBV7-9	NA	NA	TRBJ1-1	TGTGCCAGCAGCGCGCCGGGTCTGGGGAGCACTGAAGCTTTCTTT	CASSAPGLGSTEAFF
TRBV29-1	NA	TRBD1	TRBJ1-2	TGCAGCGTTGAAAGTCAGGGGGTAGGAGGCTACACCTTC	CSVESQGVGGYTF
TRBV6-1	NA	NA	TRBJ2-4	TGTGCCAGCAGTGAACAGGGGGGCAAAAACATTCAGTACTTC	CASSEQGGKNIQYF
TRBV12-5	NA	NA	TRBJ2-2	TGTGCTAGTGGTTTGGGGGCGGGGGCAGCGAACACCGGGGAGCTGTTTTTT	CASGLGAGAANTGELFF
TRBV6-6	NA	TRBD1	TRBJ2-1	TGTGCCAGCAGCGCTAGCCCGAGACAGGGCAAGGAGCAGTTCTTC	CASSASPRQGKEQFF
TRBV14	NA	NA	TRBJ1-6	TGTGCCAGCAGCCAAGTCGGTCCTTCGAGCAATTCACCCCTCCACTTT	CASSQVGPSSNSPLHF
TRBV6-5	few	NA	TRBJ1-5	TGTGCCAGCCTTTGGGAGCCACTGGGCAATCAGCCCCAGCATTTT	CASLWEPLGNQPQHF
TRBV11-2	NA	TRBD1	TRBJ1-2	TGTGCCAGCAGCCAGAGCTCCAGGGGGCTTGGCTACACCTTC	CASSQSSRGLGYTF
TRBV5-1	NA	TRBD1	TRBJ1-5	TGCGCCAGCAGCTTCCAAGGACAGGATAATCAGCCCCAGCATTTT	CASSFQGQDNQPQHF
TRBV15	once	NA	TRBJ1-5	TGTGCCACCAGCGAGAGAGTCATTGGGGGCCTACGAGGGCAGCCCCAGCATTTT	CATSERVIGGLRGQPQHF
TRBV5-1	NA	NA	TRBJ1-6	TGCGCCAGCAGCCCGGGGACTAGTAATTCACCCCTCCACTTT	CASSPGTSNSPLHF
TRBV6-5	NA	TRBD1	TRBJ1-2	TGTGCCAGCAGATTAGTCGGGACAGGAGGTCATGGCTACACCTTC	CASRLVGTGGHGYTF
TRBV19	few	NA	TRBJ1-1	TGTGCCAGTAGTATTGGTAGGGGGACTGAAGCTTTCTTT	CASSIGRGTEAFF
TRBV10-3	NA	NA	TRBJ1-6	TGTGCCATCAGACAGGGTCGTGGGAATTCACCCCTCCACTTT	CAIRQGRGNSPLHF
TRBV9	once	NA	TRBJ2-1	TGTGCCAGCAGCGTAGGTGCGGGCTTCTACAATGAGCAGTTCTTC	CASSVGAGFYNEQFF
TRBV25-1	NA	NA	TRBJ1-5	TGTGCCAGCAGTGAAGGGGGCGTGACCCCGTTAGGTCAGCCCCAGCATTTT	CASSEGGVTPLGQPQHF
TRBV15	NA	TRBD1	TRBJ2-1	TGTGCCACCAGCAGACCGTCCGGGACAGGCTACAATGAGCAGTTCTTC	CATSRPSGTGYNEQFF
TRBV29-1	NA	NA	TRBJ1-1	TGCAGCGTTGAAGTAAGTCTCACGGGAACTGAAGCTTTCTTT	CSVEVSLTGTEAFF
TRBV7-9	NA	NA	TRBJ1-2	TGTGCCAGCAGTTCGGGGGATCTAGGCTACACCTTC	CASSSGDLGYTF
TRBV5-5	NA	NA	TRBJ1-2	TGTGCCAGCAAGCTTGACTATGGCTACACCTTC	CASKLDYGYTF
TRBV2	NA	NA	TRBJ1-6	TGTGCCAGCCGACGGAGGGATTTGGATTCACCCCTCCACTTT	CASRRRDLDSPLHF
TRBV5-5	once	NA	TRBJ2-1	TGTGCCAGCAGCCACGAGCAGGGCGTCTACAATGAGCAGTTCTTC	CASSHEQGVYNEQFF
TRBV2	NA	NA	TRBJ1-1	TGTGCCAGCAGCCAGAACACTGAAGCTTTCTTT	CASSQNTEAFF
TRBV6-6	NA	NA	TRBJ2-2	TGTGCCAGCAGTTACGAGGGGGATATGGGGGAGCTGTTTTTT	CASSYEGDMGELFF
TRBV6-4	NA	TRBD2	TRBJ2-3	TGTGCCAGCAGTGATCGGGGGGGCACAGATACGCAGTATTTT	CASSDRGGTDTQYF
TRBV13	NA	NA	TRBJ2-1	TGTGCCAGCAGCTTTCTGGCTAGCTTGAGTTTGAATGAGCAGTTCTTC	CASSFLASLSLNEQFF
TRBV5-6	NA	TRBD1	TRBJ1-1	TGTGCCAGCAGCTTGGGTCAGGGGGTCGGGGACACTGAAGCTTTCTTT	CASSLGQGVGDTEAFF
TRBV12-3/TRBV12-4	NA	NA	TRBJ1-3	TGTGCCAGATCTACAGGGGGAAACACCATATATTTT	CARSTGGNTIYF
TRBV4-2	NA	NA	TRBJ2-3	TGTGCCAGCAGCCAAGATCGTGGCAACACAGATACGCAGTATTTT	CASSQDRGNTDTQYF
TRBV7-8	NA	NA	TRBJ2-5	TGTGCCAGCAGTTACGGAGAGACCCAGTACTTC	CASSYGETQYF
TRBV9	NA	TRBD1	TRBJ2-3	TGTGCCAGCACCCGGCAGGGGGCTTGGGATACGCAGTATTTT	CASTRQGAWDTQYF
TRBV10-3	NA	NA	TRBJ1-2	TGTGCCATCAGTGGTTTGAGTGGCAGGGGTGGTGGCTACACCTTC	CAISGLSGRGGGYTF
TRBV7-9	NA	NA	TRBJ2-2	TGTGCCAGCAGCTTAGGTCTAGAGAACACCGGGGAGCTGTTTTTT	CASSLGLENTGELFF
TRBV7-9	NA	NA	TRBJ1-3	TGTGCCAGCTCAGGAGGAAACACCATATATTTT	CASSGGNTIYF
TRBV6-1	once	TRBD1	TRBJ1-2	TGTGCCAGCAGTGATTCCTCCGGGACAGGGACTGGCTACACCTTC	CASSDSSGTGTGYTF
TRBV30	NA	TRBD1	TRBJ1-3	TGTGCCTGGAGCCCGGGACAGGGAAACACCATATATTTT	CAWSPGQGNTIYF
TRBV9	NA	TRBD1	TRBJ1-1	TGTGCCAGCAGCGTAGCTACAGGGGGCACTGAAGCTTTCTTT	CASSVATGGTEAFF
TRBV5-1	NA	TRBD2	TRBJ2-7	TGCGCCAGCAGCTTCCAACTAGCGGGGTCCTACGAGCAGTACTTC	CASSFQLAGSYEQYF
TRBV4-2	NA	NA	TRBJ1-6	TGTGCCAGCACCTCATCCGGGGGGAACTCACCCCTCCACTTT	CASTSSGGNSPLHF
TRBV4-1	NA	TRBD2	TRBJ2-7	TGCGCCAGCAGCCCGAAAGGACTAGCGGCTTTTTACGAGCAGTACTTC	CASSPKGLAAFYEQYF
TRBV4-1	NA	NA	TRBJ1-1	TGCGCCAGCAGCCAGGCCTTGACAGGAGAGGGCTATGAAGCTTTCTTT	CASSQALTGEGYEAFF